This T cell receptor beta chain was identified during a study of cytomegalovirus exposure and HLA in healthy donors. The repertoire was sequenced with immunoSEQ multiplex PCR; TCRdb's copy has only in-frame clones and lacks some. This table has under 65,000 clones, 95% appearing once. For this clone: Its antigen remains unidentified.

Study-wide findings and caveats: That first-cohort TCR clusters tended to co-occur in the roughly 130 validation repertoires was found in a later analysis. The study flagged some 170 TCR beta chains as cytomegalovirus-associated.

CDR3 size: 16 residues. Germline V CDR1 and CDR2: MNHNS, SASEGT. Deletions cut 0 bases from V and 5 bases from J, with 16 bases between. The specimen was PBMCs. The V call is TRBV6-1, the J call TRBJ1-2; the D gene is possibly TRBD1 (5 bases). This clonotype was obtained from a woman aged 18-29 years in good health and CMV-seropositive. For the CDR3, the DNA is TGTGCCAGCAGTGAAGCGCATGGCCAGGGCGGTTATGGCTACACCTTC. Encoded protein: CASSEAHGQGGYGYTF.